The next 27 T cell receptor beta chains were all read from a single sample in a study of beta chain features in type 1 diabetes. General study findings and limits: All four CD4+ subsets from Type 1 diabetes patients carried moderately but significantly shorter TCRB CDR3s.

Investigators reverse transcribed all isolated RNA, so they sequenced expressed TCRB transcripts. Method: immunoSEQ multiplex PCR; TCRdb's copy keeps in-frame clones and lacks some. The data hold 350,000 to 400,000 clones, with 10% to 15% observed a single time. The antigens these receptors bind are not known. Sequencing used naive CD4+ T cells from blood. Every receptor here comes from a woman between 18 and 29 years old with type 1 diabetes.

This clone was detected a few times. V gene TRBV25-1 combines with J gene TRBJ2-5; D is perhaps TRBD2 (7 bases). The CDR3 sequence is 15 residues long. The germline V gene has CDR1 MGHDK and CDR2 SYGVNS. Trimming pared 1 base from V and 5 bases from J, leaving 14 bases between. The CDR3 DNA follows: TGTGCCAGCAGTGAATCCCTGGGGGGGGCGGAGACCCAGTACTTC. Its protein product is CASSESLGGAETQYF.

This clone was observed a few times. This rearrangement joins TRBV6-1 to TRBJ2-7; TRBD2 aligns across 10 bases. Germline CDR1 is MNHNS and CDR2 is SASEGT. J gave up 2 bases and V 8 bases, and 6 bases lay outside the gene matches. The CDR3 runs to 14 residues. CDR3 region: CASCRTSGAYEQYF. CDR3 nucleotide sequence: TGTGCCAGCTGTCGGACTAGCGGTGCCTACGAGCAGTACTTC.

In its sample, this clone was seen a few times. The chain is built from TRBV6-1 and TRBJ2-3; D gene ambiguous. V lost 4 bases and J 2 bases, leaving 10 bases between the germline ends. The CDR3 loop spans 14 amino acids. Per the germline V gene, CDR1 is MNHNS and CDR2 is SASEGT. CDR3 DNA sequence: TGTGCCAGCAGTGTTGGGTACTACACAGATACGCAGTATTTT. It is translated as CASSVGYYTDTQYF.

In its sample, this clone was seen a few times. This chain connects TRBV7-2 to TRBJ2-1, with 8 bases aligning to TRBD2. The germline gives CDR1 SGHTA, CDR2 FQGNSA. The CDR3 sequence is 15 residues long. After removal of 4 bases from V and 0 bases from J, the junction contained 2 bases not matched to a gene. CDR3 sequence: CASSSTSGSYNEQFF. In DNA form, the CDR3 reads TGTGCCAGCAGCTCTACTAGCGGCTCCTACAATGAGCAGTTCTTC.

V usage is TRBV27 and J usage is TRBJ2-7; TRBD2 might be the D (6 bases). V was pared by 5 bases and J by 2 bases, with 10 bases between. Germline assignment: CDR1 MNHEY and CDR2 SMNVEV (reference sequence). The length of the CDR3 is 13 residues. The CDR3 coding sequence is TGTGCCAGCAGTATTGGAGGGCCCTACGAGCAGTACTTC. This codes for CASSIGGPYEQYF.

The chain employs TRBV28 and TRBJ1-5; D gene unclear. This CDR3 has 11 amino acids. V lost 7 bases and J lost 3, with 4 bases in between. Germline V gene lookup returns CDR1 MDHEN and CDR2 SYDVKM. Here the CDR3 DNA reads TGTGCCAGCAATAACAATCAGCCCCAGCATTTT. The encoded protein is CASNNNQPQHF. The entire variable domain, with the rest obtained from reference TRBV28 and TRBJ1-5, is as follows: DVKVTQSSRYLVKRTGEKVFLECVQDMDHENMFWYRQDPGLGLRLIYFSYDVKMKEKGDIPEGYSVSREKKERFSLILESASTNQTSMYLCASNNNQPQHFGDGTRLSIL.

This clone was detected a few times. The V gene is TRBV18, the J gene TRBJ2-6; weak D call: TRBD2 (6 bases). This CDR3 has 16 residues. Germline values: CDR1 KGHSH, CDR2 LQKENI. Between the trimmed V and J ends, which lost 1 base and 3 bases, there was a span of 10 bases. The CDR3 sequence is CASSPQEGSGANVLTF. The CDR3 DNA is TGTGCCAGCTCACCACAGGAGGGCAGTGGGGCCAACGTCCTGACTTTC.

CDR3 sequence reads: CASSYCSRYIRFGYGYTF. The CDR3 DNA follows: TGTGCCAGCAGTTACTGCTCGCGGTATATCCGGTTCGGCTATGGCTACACCTTC. The rearrangement links TRBV6-7 to TRBJ1-2; D is undetermined. Being an ORF, TRBV6-7 has a function that is uncertain. The V end was cut by 1 base, the J end by 4 bases, with 22 bases between. The CDR3 loop spans 18 amino acids.

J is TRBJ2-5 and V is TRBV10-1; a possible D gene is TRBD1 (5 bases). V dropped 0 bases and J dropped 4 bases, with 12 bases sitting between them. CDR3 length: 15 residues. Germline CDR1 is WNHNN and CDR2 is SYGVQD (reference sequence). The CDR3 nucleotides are TGCGCCAGCAGTGAGTCGGGGCCACCGGGAGAGACCCAGTACTTC. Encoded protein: CASSESGPPGETQYF.

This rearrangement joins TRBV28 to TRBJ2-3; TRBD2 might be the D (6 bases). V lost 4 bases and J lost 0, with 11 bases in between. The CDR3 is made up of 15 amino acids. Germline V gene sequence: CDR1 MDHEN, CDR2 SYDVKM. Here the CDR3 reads CASSSPGSSTDTQYF. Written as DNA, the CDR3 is TGTGCCAGCAGTTCCCCCGGGAGTAGCACAGATACGCAGTATTTT. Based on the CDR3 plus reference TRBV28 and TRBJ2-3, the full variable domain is DVKVTQSSRYLVKRTGEKVFLECVQDMDHENMFWYRQDPGLGLRLIYFSYDVKMKEKGDIPEGYSVSREKKERFSLILESASTNQTSMYLCASSSPGSSTDTQYFGPGTRLTVL.

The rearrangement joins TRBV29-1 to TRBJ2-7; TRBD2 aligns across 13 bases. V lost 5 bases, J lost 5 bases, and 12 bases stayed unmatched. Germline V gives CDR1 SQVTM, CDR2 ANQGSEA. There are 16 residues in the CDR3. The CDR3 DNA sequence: TGCAGCGTTAGTGGGACTAGCGGGGCGCCGGTTCACGAGCAGTACTTC. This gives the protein CSVSGTSGAPVHEQYF.

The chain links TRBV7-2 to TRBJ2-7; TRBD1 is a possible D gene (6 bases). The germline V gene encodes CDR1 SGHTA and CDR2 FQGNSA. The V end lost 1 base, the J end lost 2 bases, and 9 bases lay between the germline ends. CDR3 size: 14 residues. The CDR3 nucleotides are TGTGCCAGCAGCTTAGTGACAGGTACCTACGAGCAGTACTTC. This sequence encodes CASSLVTGTYEQYF.

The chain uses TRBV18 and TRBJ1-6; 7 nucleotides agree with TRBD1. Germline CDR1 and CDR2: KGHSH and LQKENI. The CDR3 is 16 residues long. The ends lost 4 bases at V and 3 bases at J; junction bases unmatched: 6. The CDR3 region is CASSRTGTDYNSPLHF. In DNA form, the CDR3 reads TGTGCCAGCTCACGAACCGGGACAGACTATAATTCACCCCTCCACTTT. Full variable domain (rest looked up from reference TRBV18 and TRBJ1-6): NAGVMQNPRHLVRRRGQEARLRCSPMKGHSHVYWYRQLPEEGLKFMVYLQKENIIDESGMPKERFSAEFPKEGPSILRIQQVVRGDSAAYFCASSRTGTDYNSPLHFGNGTRLTVT.

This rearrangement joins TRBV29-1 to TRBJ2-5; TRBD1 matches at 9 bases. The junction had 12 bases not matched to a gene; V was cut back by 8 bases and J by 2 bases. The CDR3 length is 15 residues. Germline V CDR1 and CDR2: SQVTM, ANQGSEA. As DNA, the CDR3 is TGCAGCACACTCCCGGGGACAGGGCGGCAAGAGACCCAGTACTTC. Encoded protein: CSTLPGTGRQETQYF.

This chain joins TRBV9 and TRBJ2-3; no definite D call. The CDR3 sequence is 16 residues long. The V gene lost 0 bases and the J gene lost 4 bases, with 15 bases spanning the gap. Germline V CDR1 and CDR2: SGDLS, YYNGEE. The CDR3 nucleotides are TGTGCCAGCAGCGTAGCTACTCGAGCCGGGTCAGATACGCAGTATTTT. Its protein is CASSVATRAGSDTQYF.

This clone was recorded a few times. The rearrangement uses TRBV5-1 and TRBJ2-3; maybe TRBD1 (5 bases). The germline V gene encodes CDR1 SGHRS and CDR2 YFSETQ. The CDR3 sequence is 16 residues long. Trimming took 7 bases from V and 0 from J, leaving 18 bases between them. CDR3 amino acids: CASGRKGQTSTDTQYF. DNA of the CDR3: TGCGCCAGCGGCCGAAAAGGACAAACTAGCACAGATACGCAGTATTTT.

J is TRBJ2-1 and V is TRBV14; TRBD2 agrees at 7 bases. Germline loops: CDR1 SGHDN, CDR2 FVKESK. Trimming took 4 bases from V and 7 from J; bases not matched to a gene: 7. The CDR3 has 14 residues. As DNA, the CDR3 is TGTGCCAGCAGCCTACGGACTAGACTGAATGAGCAGTTCTTC. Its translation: CASSLRTRLNEQFF.

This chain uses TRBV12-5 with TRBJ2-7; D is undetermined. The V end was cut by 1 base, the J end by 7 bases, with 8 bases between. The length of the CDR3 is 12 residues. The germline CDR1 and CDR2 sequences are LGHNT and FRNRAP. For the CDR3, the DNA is TGTGCTAGTGGTTTGGACCGACTGGAGCAGTACTTC. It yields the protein CASGLDRLEQYF.

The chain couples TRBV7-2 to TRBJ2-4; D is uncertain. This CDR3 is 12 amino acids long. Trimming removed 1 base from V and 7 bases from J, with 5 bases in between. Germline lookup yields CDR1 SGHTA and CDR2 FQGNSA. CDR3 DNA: TGTGCCAGCAGCTTAGACAAGAACATTCAGTACTTC. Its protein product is CASSLDKNIQYF.

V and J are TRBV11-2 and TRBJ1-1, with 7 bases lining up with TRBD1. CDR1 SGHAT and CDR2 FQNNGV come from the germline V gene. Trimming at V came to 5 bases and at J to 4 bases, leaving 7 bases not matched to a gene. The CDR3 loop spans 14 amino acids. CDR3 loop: CASSPRQGSTEAFF. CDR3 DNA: TGTGCCAGCAGCCCGAGACAGGGTAGCACTGAAGCTTTCTTT. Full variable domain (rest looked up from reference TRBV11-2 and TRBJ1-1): EAGVAQSPRYKIIEKRQSVAFWCNPISGHATLYWYQQILGQGPKLLIQFQNNGVVDDSQLPKDRFSAERLKGVDSTLKIQPAKLEDSAVYLCASSPRQGSTEAFFGQGTRLTVV.

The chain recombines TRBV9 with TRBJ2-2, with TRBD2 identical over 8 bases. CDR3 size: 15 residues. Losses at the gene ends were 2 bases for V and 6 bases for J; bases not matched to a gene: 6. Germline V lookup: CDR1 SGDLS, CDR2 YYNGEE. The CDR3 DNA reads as TGTGCCAGCAGCGTCAGCGGGAGAAAGGCCGGGGAGCTGTTTTTT. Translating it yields CASSVSGRKAGELFF. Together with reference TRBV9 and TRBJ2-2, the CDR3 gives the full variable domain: DSGVTQTPKHLITATGQRVTLRCSPRSGDLSVYWYQQSLDQGLQFLIQYYNGEERAKGNILERFSAQQFPDLHSELNLSSLELGDSALYFCASSVSGRKAGELFFGEGSRLTVL.

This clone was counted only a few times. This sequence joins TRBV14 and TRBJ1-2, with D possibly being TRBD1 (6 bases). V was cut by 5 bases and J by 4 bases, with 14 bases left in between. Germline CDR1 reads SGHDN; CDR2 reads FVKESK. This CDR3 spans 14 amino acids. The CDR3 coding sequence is TGTGCCAGCAGCATTAGCCAGGGGACCTATGGCTACACCTTC. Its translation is CASSISQGTYGYTF.

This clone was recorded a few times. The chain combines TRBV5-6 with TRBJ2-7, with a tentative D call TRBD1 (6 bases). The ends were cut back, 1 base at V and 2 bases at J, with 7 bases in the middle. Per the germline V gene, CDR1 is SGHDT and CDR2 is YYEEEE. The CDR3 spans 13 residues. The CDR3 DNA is TGTGCCAGCAGCTTGAAGGGGGCCTACGAGCAGTACTTC. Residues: CASSLKGAYEQYF.

Here the CDR3 reads CASSQVYEQYF. CDR3 DNA: TGTGCCAGCAGCCAGGTATACGAGCAGTACTTC. V gene TRBV28 combines with J gene TRBJ2-7; D gene unclear. Germline V lookup: CDR1 MDHEN, CDR2 SYDVKM. V gave up 6 bases and J gave up 4 bases, with 7 bases separating them. This CDR3 spans 11 amino acids.

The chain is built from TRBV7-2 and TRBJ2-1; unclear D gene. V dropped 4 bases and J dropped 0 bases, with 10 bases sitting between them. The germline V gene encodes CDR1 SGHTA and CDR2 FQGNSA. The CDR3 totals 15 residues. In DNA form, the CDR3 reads TGTGCCAGCAGCTCGAGAGTGAGCTCCTACAATGAGCAGTTCTTC. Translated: CASSSRVSSYNEQFF.

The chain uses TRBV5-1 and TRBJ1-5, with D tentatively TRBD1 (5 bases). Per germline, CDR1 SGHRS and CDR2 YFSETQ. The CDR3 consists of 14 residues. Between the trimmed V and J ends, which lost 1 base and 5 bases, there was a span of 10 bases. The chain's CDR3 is CASSLQGADQPQHF. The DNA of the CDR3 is TGCGCCAGCAGCTTGCAGGGCGCAGATCAGCCCCAGCATTTT.

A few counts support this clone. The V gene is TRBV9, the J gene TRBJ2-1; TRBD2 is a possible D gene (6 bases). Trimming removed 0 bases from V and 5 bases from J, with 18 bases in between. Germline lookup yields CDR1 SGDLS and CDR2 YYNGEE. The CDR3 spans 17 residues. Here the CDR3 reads CASSVGGPRREHNEQFF. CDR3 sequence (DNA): TGTGCCAGCAGCGTAGGGGGCCCTCGGCGGGAACACAATGAGCAGTTCTTC. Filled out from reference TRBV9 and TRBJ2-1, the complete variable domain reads DSGVTQTPKHLITATGQRVTLRCSPRSGDLSVYWYQQSLDQGLQFLIQYYNGEERAKGNILERFSAQQFPDLHSELNLSSLELGDSALYFCASSVGGPRREHNEQFFGPGTRLTVL.